This TCR beta chain is from a study of blood T cell repertoires in COVID-19. Study summary: Some COVID-19 samples were acute and others convalescent; all came from the United States, Italy and Spain. From T cells, B-cell-depleted T cells, or PBMCs came the material, which was cDNA or gDNA.

Recruits, aged roughly 18 to 89 years, lived in some 25 US areas. V shed 5 bases and J shed 3 bases, with 11 bases lying between them. Looked up from germline, CDR1 is MDHEN and CDR2 is SYDVKM. The CDR3 is 14 residues long. TCRdb's table, derived via immunoSEQ multiplex PCR, lists solely in-frame clones and lacks some. The data show about 240,000 clones, with 80% to 90% seen just once and roughly 10% held by the top ten. The sequenced material came from PBMCs or T cells enriched from blood (not recorded which). The TCR sequence derives from a man aged 40-49 years who had recovered from COVID-19. V usage is TRBV28 and J usage is TRBJ1-5, with D possibly TRBD1 on 5 matching bases. CDR3 sequence (DNA): TGTGCCAGCAGTCGGCAAGGGGACAATCAGCCCCAGCATTTT. Amino acids: CASSRQGDNQPQHF.